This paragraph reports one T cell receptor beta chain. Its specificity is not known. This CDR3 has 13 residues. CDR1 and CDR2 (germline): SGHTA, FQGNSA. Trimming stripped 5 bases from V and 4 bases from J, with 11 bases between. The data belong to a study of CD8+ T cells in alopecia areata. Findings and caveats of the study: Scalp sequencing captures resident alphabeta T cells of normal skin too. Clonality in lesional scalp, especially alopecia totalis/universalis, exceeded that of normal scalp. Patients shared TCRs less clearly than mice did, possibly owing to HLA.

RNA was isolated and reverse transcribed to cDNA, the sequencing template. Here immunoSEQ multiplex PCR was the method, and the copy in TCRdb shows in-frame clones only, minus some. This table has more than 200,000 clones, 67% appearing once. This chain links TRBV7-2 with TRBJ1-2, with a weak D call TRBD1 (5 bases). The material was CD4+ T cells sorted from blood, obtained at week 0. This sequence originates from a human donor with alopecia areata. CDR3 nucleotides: TGTGCCAGCAGCGCGGGACGGTCCTATGGCTACACCTTC. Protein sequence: CASSAGRSYGYTF.